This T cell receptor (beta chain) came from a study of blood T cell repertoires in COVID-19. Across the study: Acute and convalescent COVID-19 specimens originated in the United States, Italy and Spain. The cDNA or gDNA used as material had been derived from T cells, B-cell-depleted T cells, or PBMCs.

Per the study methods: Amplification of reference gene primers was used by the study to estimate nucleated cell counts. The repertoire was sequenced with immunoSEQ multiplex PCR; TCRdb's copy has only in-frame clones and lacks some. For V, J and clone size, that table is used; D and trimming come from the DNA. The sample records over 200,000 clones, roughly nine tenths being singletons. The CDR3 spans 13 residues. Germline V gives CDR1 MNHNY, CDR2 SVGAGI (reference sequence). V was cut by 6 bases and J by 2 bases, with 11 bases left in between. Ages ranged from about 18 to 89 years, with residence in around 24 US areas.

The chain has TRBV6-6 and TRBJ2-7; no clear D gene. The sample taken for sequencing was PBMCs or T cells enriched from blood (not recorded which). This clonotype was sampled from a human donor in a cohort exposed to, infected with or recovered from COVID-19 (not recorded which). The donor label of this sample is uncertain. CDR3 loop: CASRPSLAYEQYF. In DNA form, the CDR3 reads TGTGCCAGCAGACCGAGCCTCGCCTACGAGCAGTACTTC.